The clone carrying this T cell receptor (beta chain) was picked up many times. Its target is unknown. Time point: pre-sensitization, week 0. As for treatment: therapeutic diphenylcyclopropenone sensitization with weekly scalp DPC. Trimming removed 10 bases from V and 4 bases from J, with 8 bases in between. CDR1 and CDR2 from the germline V gene are LGHDT and YNNKEL (reference sequence). The length of the CDR3 is 11 residues. These data belong to a study of human T cells and chemical hapten exposure. The overall study: In the approximately 25-week study, patients were dosed weekly with diphenylcyclopropenone on the scalp throughout. The patients were mostly female; they had alopecia areata, totalis or universalis. Broader study findings: Controls formed significantly fewer large CDR3 similarity clusters than expanded TCRs did.

From the RACE reads, TCRdb called clonotypes with MiXCR, one entry per CDR3 protein. The sample shows 100,000 to 150,000 distinct CDR3 sequences, roughly 14% of them seen only once. V usage is TRBV3-1 and J usage is TRBJ1-3; D remains ambiguous. The TCR sequence derives from a woman younger than 35 with alopecia areata. Some clones in this sample may be carry-over from other donors' samples. Source: whole blood, taken in connection with sensitization to the hapten diphenylcyclopropenone (DPC). CDR3 loop: CATSRGNTIYF. CDR3 DNA sequence: TGTGCCACCTCTAGAGGAAACACCATATATTTT.